The clone carrying this T cell receptor beta chain was seen only once. What it binds is not known. This specimen comes from a study of cytomegalovirus exposure and HLA in healthy donors. Study conclusions and caveats: The authors enumerated 164 TCR beta chains as linked to cytomegalovirus. A later analysis reportedly identified an Asian-associated ancestry cluster as carrying fewer N-insertions than the roughly 720-donor mean. Later, TCR association rates were found to vary by HLA locus, highest for DRB1 and lowest for HLA-C. Sequencing probably produced one cluster of sequence variants that were highly shared.

The CDR3 contains 15 residues. Trimming removed 5 bases at V and 0 bases at J, with 13 bases between. The germline V gene encodes CDR1 LGHNA and CDR2 YNFKEQ. PCR amplification relied on 60 Vbeta primers (plus 13 Jbeta primers). Assay used: immunoSEQ multiplex PCR; TCRdb lists only in-frame clones, some missing. The repertoire holds 90,000 or so clones, with around four fifths as singletons. This clonotype was sampled from a man younger than 45 in good health and CMV-seropositive. The chain joins TRBV4-2 to TRBJ1-2, with a tentative D call TRBD1 (6 bases). The sequencing sample was made of PBMCs. The chain's CDR3 is CASSVRDIANYGYTF. The CDR3 region has the DNA TGTGCCAGCAGCGTCAGGGACATCGCTAACTATGGCTACACCTTC.